The rows below give T cell receptor beta chains drawn from one sample of a study of cytomegalovirus exposure and HLA in healthy donors. The repertoire was sequenced with immunoSEQ multiplex PCR; TCRdb's copy has only in-frame clones and lacks some. The table lists over 100,000 clones, nearly 65% of them singletons. Sequenced sample: PBMCs. These receptors originate from a man in his forties or fifties in good health and CMV-seropositive. Each CDR3 is given without its conserved first and last residue. A clone size is listed for some rows: how often the clone was seen (once, few, many), or a class if it is expanded.

CDR3 protein	clone size	J gene	CDR3 length	V gene
SSQTSGAYNEQF	.	TRBJ2-1	12	TRBV29-1
ASSRSQGDRADEQF	.	TRBJ2-1	14	TRBV27
ASRDAQGASYEQY	few	TRBJ2-7	13	TRBV2
ASSLKRGTYEQY	.	TRBJ2-7	12	TRBV5-6
ASSSTGTGTYEQY	.	TRBJ2-7	13	TRBV11-1
ASSPRAGSYGYT	.	TRBJ1-2	12	TRBV14
ASSMGRLAGVNTGELF	few	TRBJ2-2	16	TRBV19
AISGQGPYNEQF	.	TRBJ2-1	12	TRBV10-3
ASSGTSGGNEQF	.	TRBJ2-1	12	TRBV18
ASSGPGSNYGYT	.	TRBJ1-2	12	TRBV25-1
ASSFYEGADTGELF	.	TRBJ2-2	14	TRBV18
ATSPGQIQETQY	.	TRBJ2-5	12	TRBV10-3
ASSQALYQPQH	few	TRBJ1-5	11	TRBV11-2
ASRGSGRALTGELF	.	TRBJ2-2	14	TRBV6-6
AIQAETEAF	.	TRBJ1-1	9	TRBV10-3
ASSVGTAAQETQY	.	TRBJ2-5	13	TRBV9
ASSVAGTGGRDEKLF	.	TRBJ1-4	15	TRBV9
ASSPAPGWETQY	.	TRBJ2-5	12	TRBV19
ATRRGNEQY	.	TRBJ2-7	9	TRBV27
ASSSNRVGVHEQY	.	TRBJ2-7	13	TRBV7-9
ASQRAGLRNTEAF	.	TRBJ1-1	13	TRBV6-1
AWLTGGNEKLF	once	TRBJ1-4	11	TRBV30
ASREGQGTYGYT	.	TRBJ1-2	12	TRBV2
ASSTTGGNTIY	few	TRBJ1-3	11	TRBV5-6
ASRSQGFFAEAF	.	TRBJ1-1	12	TRBV5-6
SVGLGETQY	few	TRBJ2-5	9	TRBV29-1
ASSFGSGGAVAKNIQY	.	TRBJ2-4	16	TRBV7-8
ASSSFTDTQY	.	TRBJ2-3	10	TRBV7-2
ASNQTRGTGLEKLF	.	TRBJ1-4	14	TRBV7-7
ASSPRTAYSGNTIY	once	TRBJ1-3	14	TRBV7-2
ASSEVRLLPYEQY	.	TRBJ2-7	13	TRBV6-1
ASSLGGLSYEQY	.	TRBJ2-7	12	TRBV5-6
ASSPLFGGGTPYEQY	.	TRBJ2-7	15	TRBV7-9
ASSRQGGYQETQY	.	TRBJ2-5	13	TRBV7-3
ASSRASGSPYEQY	.	TRBJ2-7	13	TRBV6-5
ASSYSVQGYEQY	few	TRBJ2-7	12	TRBV6-5
ASSPAPGSTDTQY	.	TRBJ2-3	13	TRBV11-3
ACSGTSSYEQY	few	.	11	TRBV30
ASSSPGEKGGYGYT	.	TRBJ1-2	14	TRBV6-6
ASSSSSTGTYEQY	.	TRBJ2-7	13	TRBV27
ASTRTTTGIYEQY	.	TRBJ2-7	13	TRBV6-5
ASSTNNYGYT	.	TRBJ1-2	10	TRBV5-6
AISDEGERSSYEQY	.	TRBJ2-7	14	TRBV10-3
ASRGTGDTEAF	.	TRBJ1-1	11	TRBV2
SVGQGTDTQY	few	TRBJ2-3	10	TRBV29-1
ASILPAGSEQF	.	TRBJ2-1	11	TRBV23-1
ASSVGPSTGNEQF	few	TRBJ2-1	13	TRBV9
ASSRSGTSGRVGSYNEQF	.	TRBJ2-1	18	TRBV5-1
ASSLSGQAQYGYT	.	TRBJ1-2	13	TRBV7-3
ASSLAGPGYT	.	TRBJ1-2	10	TRBV7-2
AISHWGGSNDEQY	.	TRBJ2-7	13	TRBV10-3
ASSLQPGPGKRSTDTQY	.	TRBJ2-3	17	TRBV28
AWSVSGSFTGELF	once	TRBJ2-2	13	TRBV30
ASSFQGRTEAF	once	TRBJ1-1	11	TRBV27
ASSSPGDTEAF	.	TRBJ1-1	11	TRBV6-5
ASSVMAGAVYEQF	.	TRBJ2-1	13	TRBV9
ASSLDVSYIQGGGANVLT	.	TRBJ2-6	18	TRBV28
ASSQLAVTYEQY	.	TRBJ2-7	12	TRBV7-9
ASSLAGKETQY	.	TRBJ2-5	11	TRBV5-1